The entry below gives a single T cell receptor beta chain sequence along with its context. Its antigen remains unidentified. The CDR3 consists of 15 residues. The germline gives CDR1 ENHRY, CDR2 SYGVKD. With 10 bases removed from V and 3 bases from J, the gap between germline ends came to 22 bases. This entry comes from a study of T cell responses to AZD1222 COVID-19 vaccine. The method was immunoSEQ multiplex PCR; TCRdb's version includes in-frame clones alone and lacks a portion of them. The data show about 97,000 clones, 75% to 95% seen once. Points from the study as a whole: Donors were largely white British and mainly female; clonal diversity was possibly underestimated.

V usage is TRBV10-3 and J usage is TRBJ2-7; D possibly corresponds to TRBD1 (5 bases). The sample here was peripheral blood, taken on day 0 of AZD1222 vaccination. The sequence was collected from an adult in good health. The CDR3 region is CATREAGEQGYEQYF. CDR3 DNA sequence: TGTGCCACAAGGGAAGCTGGAGAGCAGGGCTACGAGCAGTACTTC.